This passage covers 20 T cell receptor beta chains from one sample sequenced in a study of shared clonotypes between healthy human individuals. As defined, naive CD8 cells were CD45RO-negative and positively selected for CCR7, with terminally differentiated effector memory CD45RA+ cells excluded. TCRdb's table, derived via immunoSEQ multiplex PCR, lists solely in-frame clones and lacks some. The table includes about 680,000 clones, roughly 94% detected once. Sequencing used naive CD8+ T cells sorted from blood. The source is a man between 25 and 39 years old in good health.

J is TRBJ2-1 and V is TRBV29-1; 15 bases are a match to TRBD2. Germline V gives CDR1 SQVTM, CDR2 ANQGSEA. The CDR3 has 14 amino acids. J was trimmed by 15 bases and V by 3 bases; bases with no gene match: 9. CDR3 coding DNA: TGCAGCGTTGATTGGGGACTAGCGGGAGGCCTAACGTTCTTC. Translated, it gives CSVDWGLAGGLTFF.

This clone was observed once. The CDR3 protein is CASSLGTHGGYEQYF. As DNA, the CDR3 is TGTGCCAGCAGTTTGGGGACTCATGGGGGCTACGAGCAGTACTTC. J is TRBJ2-7 and V is TRBV27; tentatively, D is TRBD2 (6 bases). The V and J ends lost 3 bases and 3 bases respectively, with 15 bases between them. Per the germline V gene, CDR1 is MNHEY and CDR2 is SMNVEV (reference sequence). This CDR3 is built from 15 residues.

The J gene is TRBJ1-4, the V gene TRBV2; D is possibly TRBD1 (5 bases). The germline V gene encodes CDR1 SNHLY and CDR2 FYNNEI. This CDR3 spans 14 amino acids. The germline V and J ends were trimmed by 8 bases and 6 bases, with 16 bases remaining between them. This chain's CDR3 is CASSTGPADEKLFF. The CDR3 nucleotides are TGTGCCAGCTCTACGGGGCCTGCAGATGAAAAACTGTTTTTT.

V usage is TRBV6-4 and J usage is TRBJ2-1; 13 bases line up with TRBD2. Looked up from germline, CDR1 is MRHNA and CDR2 is SNTAGT. Germline trimming cut 5 bases from V and 8 bases from J; bases unmatched to any gene: 6. The CDR3 sequence is 15 residues long. The CDR3 region is CASSRLAGGLDEQFF. DNA of the CDR3: TGTGCCAGCAGTCGACTAGCGGGAGGTCTTGATGAGCAGTTCTTC.

Worth noting for this clone: Distinct nucleotide sequences in the sample also encode this CDR3. The chain couples TRBV11-2 to TRBJ2-7, with D tentatively TRBD1 (5 bases). This CDR3 is built from 14 residues. Looked up from germline, CDR1 is SGHAT and CDR2 is FQNNGV. V was cut by 3 bases and J by 0 bases, with 9 bases left in between. CDR3 in DNA: TGTGCCAGCAGCTTCGGAACAGGCTCCTACGAGCAGTACTTC. As protein: CASSFGTGSYEQYF.

This chain uses TRBV27 with TRBJ2-3; 11 bases fit TRBD2. The junction had 11 bases not matched to a gene; V was cut back by 8 bases and J by 4 bases. This CDR3 has 16 amino acids. CDR1 and CDR2 (germline): MNHEY, SMNVEV (reference sequence). The CDR3: CASGRLAGQGSDTQYF. The CDR3 nucleotides read TGTGCCAGCGGCCGACTAGCGGGACAAGGCTCAGATACGCAGTATTTT.

The CDR3 here is CAISGTGDLAKNIQYF. In DNA, the CDR3 is TGTGCCATCAGCGGCACAGGAGACCTAGCCAAAAACATTCAGTACTTC. The chain is built from TRBV10-3 and TRBJ2-4, with a possible D match to TRBD1 (5 bases). The CDR3 spans 16 residues. V was pared by 6 bases and J by 0 bases, with 15 bases between. Germline V lookup: CDR1 ENHRY, CDR2 SYGVKD.

Notes on this clone: Other nucleotide sequences in the sample specify the same CDR3. The chain joins TRBV27 to TRBJ2-7, with 8 nucleotides matching TRBD1. Germline CDR1 and CDR2: MNHEY and SMNVEV (reference sequence). J gave up 0 bases and V 5 bases, and 3 bases lay outside the gene matches. The CDR3 has 14 residues. The CDR3 DNA sequence: TGTGCCAGCAGTCCAGACAGGGGCTCCTACGAGCAGTACTTC. Encoded protein: CASSPDRGSYEQYF.

This clone was counted a single time. This chain uses TRBV4-3 with TRBJ1-2; TRBD1 agrees at 9 bases. The V and J ends lost 0 bases and 0 bases, in that order; junction bases with no gene match: 11. Germline CDR1 is LGHNA and CDR2 is YSLEER. This CDR3 comprises 19 residues. The DNA of the CDR3 is TGCGCCAGCAGCCAAGATGCCGGGACAGGGTTGGGATCTAACTATGGCTACACCTTC. This codes for CASSQDAGTGLGSNYGYTF.

CDR3: CASSSSLLEQYF. In DNA, the CDR3 is TGTGCCAGCAGCTCGTCCCTTCTCGAGCAGTACTTC. This sequence joins TRBV7-9 and TRBJ2-7; no firm D call. V lost 4 bases and J 6 bases, leaving 10 bases between the germline ends. Germline V lookup: CDR1 SEHNR, CDR2 FQNEAQ (reference sequence). The CDR3 consists of 12 residues. Filled out from reference TRBV7-9 and TRBJ2-7, the complete variable domain reads DTGVSQNPRHKITKRGQNVTFRCDPISEHNRLYWYRQTLGQGPEFLTYFQNEAQLEKSRLLSDRFSAERPKGSFSTLEIQRTEQGDSAMYLCASSSSLLEQYFGPGTRLTVT.

This chain links TRBV6-6 with TRBJ1-4; the D gene is possibly TRBD1 (6 bases). V dropped 7 bases and J dropped 8 bases, with 17 bases sitting between them. This CDR3 contains 14 residues. The germline V gene has CDR1 MNHNY and CDR2 SVGAGI (reference sequence). The CDR3 sequence: CASTGRTGQEKLFF. The CDR3 nucleotides read TGTGCCAGCACAGGGCGAACCGGACAGGAAAAACTGTTTTTT.

The chain employs TRBV4-3 and TRBJ2-7; no firm D call. V was shortened by 4 bases and J by 3 bases, with 13 bases between the two germline ends. The CDR3 length is 14 residues. Per germline, CDR1 LGHNA and CDR2 YSLEER. The CDR3, as DNA: TGCGCCAGCAGCCCGCCCGAGAGCCTCTACGAGCAGTACTTC. Its translation is CASSPPESLYEQYF.

This clone has only one observation. The rearrangement uses TRBV7-8 and TRBJ2-2; no clear D gene. The CDR3 contains 16 residues. V was shortened by 1 base and J by 0 bases, with 9 bases between the two germline ends. Germline loops: CDR1 SGHVS, CDR2 FQNEAQ. CDR3 nucleotide sequence: TGTGCCAGCAGCTTAGTGTCAGCCGCGAACACCGGGGAGCTGTTTTTT. This sequence encodes CASSLVSAANTGELFF.

The chain has TRBV13 and TRBJ2-1; D is perhaps TRBD1 or TRBD2 (5 bases each). The CDR3 totals 14 residues. The V end lost 6 bases, the J end lost 5 bases, and 14 bases lay between the germline ends. Germline CDR1 PRHDT, CDR2 FYEKMQ (reference sequence). The chain's CDR3 is CASSPNWGNNEQFF. The DNA of the CDR3 is TGTGCCAGCAGTCCTAACTGGGGGAACAATGAGCAGTTCTTC.

Points on this clone: Other DNA sequences in the sample encode the same CDR3. The chain uses TRBV25-1 and TRBJ2-5; no definite D call. CDR1 and CDR2 (germline): MGHDK, SYGVNS. Trimming took 6 bases from V and 4 from J, leaving 3 bases between them. CDR3 length equals 10 residues. CDR3 nucleotide sequence: TGTGCCAGCAGCTTAGAGACCCAGTACTTC. Translated, it gives CASSLETQYF.

As for this clone: In the same sample, other DNA sequences code for this CDR3. The chain links TRBV29-1 to TRBJ2-1; D not certain. Germline V gives CDR1 SQVTM, CDR2 ANQGSEA. V shed 3 bases and J shed 3 bases, with 9 bases lying between them. CDR3 length: 13 residues. In nucleotides, the CDR3 is TGCAGCGTTGATGGCAGCAGCTACAATGAGCAGTTCTTC. Amino acids: CSVDGSSYNEQFF.

The chain links TRBV11-2 to TRBJ2-7; D remains ambiguous. V lost 5 bases, J lost 3 bases, and 8 bases lay in between. This CDR3 has 12 residues. Per germline, CDR1 SGHAT and CDR2 FQNNGV. DNA for the CDR3: TGTGCCAGCAGCCCACGAAACTACGAGCAGTACTTC. Its protein product is CASSPRNYEQYF.

The chain has TRBV5-1 and TRBJ1-1; 8 nucleotides match TRBD1. In germline, CDR1 is SGHRS, CDR2 YFSETQ. J lost 5 bases, V lost 2 bases, and 5 bases had no gene match. The CDR3 spans 14 residues. The CDR3 nucleotides read TGCGCCAGCAGCTTAATGACAGGGGAGACTGAAGCTTTCTTT. Encoded protein: CASSLMTGETEAFF.

This clone has just a few counts. This sequence joins TRBV28 and TRBJ1-5; D perhaps matches TRBD1 (5 bases). The CDR3 is 15 amino acids. The V end lost 7 bases, the J end lost 0 bases, and 13 bases lay between the germline ends. CDR1 and CDR2 from the germline V gene are MDHEN and SYDVKM. Written as DNA, the CDR3 is TGTGCCAGCAATCGTCAGGGCCATAGCAATCAGCCCCAGCATTTT. Translated: CASNRQGHSNQPQHF.

The chain couples TRBV7-9 to TRBJ1-1; D uncertain. This CDR3 contains 16 residues. Trimming left V 5 bases short and J 4 bases short, with 20 bases between. Germline-derived CDR1 and CDR2 are SEHNR and FQNEAQ (reference sequence). In nucleotides, the CDR3 is TGTGCCAGCAGCCCCCCCGAACACGGAGGCGGCACTGAAGCTTTCTTT. Translated: CASSPPEHGGGTEAFF.